This is a list of T cell receptor beta chains from one sample in a study of T cell changes during pregnancy in multiple sclerosis. Assay: immunoSEQ multiplex PCR; the TCRdb copy retains only in-frame clones and omits some. The sample contains 90,000 to 95,000 clones, about 93% of which appear only once. The sequencing here drew on peripheral blood, taken in the first trimester of pregnancy. These receptors all come from a female donor with multiple sclerosis, enrolled in a pregnancy study. Both conserved end residues are part of each CDR3. Each record gives: V gene, D gene, J gene, clone size, CDR3 length, CDR3 protein, CDR3 DNA. The D gene is left open where the match is weak. Size tells how often a clone was seen (once, few, many) or the class of an expanded clone, and some rows leave it out.

v_call: TRBV6-1
d_call: -
j_call: TRBJ2-1
clone_size: -
cdr3_length: 12
cdr3_aa: CASGGRHNEQFF
cdr3_nt: TGTGCCAGCGGAGGGCGCCACAATGAGCAGTTCTTC

v_call: TRBV5-1
d_call: TRBD1
j_call: TRBJ2-2
clone_size: -
cdr3_length: 15
cdr3_aa: CASSFRTGGTGELFF
cdr3_nt: TGCGCCAGCAGCTTTAGGACAGGGGGCACCGGGGAGCTGTTTTTT

v_call: TRBV6-6
d_call: TRBD1
j_call: TRBJ1-1
clone_size: -
cdr3_length: 14
cdr3_aa: CASSFRTGNTEAFF
cdr3_nt: TGTGCCAGCAGTTTCCGGACAGGGAACACTGAAGCTTTCTTT

v_call: TRBV27
d_call: TRBD1
j_call: TRBJ1-5
clone_size: -
cdr3_length: 13
cdr3_aa: CASSWDSYQPQHF
cdr3_nt: TGTGCCAGCAGTTGGGACAGTTATCAGCCCCAGCATTTT

v_call: TRBV18
d_call: -
j_call: TRBJ1-1
clone_size: -
cdr3_length: 16
cdr3_aa: CASSPQGLASNTEAFF
cdr3_nt: TGTGCCAGCTCTCCCCAGGGGCTTGCGTCGAACACTGAAGCTTTCTTT

v_call: TRBV18
d_call: -
j_call: TRBJ1-5
clone_size: -
cdr3_length: 13
cdr3_aa: CASKEGFDQPQHF
cdr3_nt: TGTGCCAGCAAGGAGGGGTTCGATCAGCCCCAGCATTTT

v_call: TRBV19
d_call: -
j_call: TRBJ1-3
clone_size: -
cdr3_length: 14
cdr3_aa: CASSPPGSGNTIYF
cdr3_nt: TGTGCCAGTTCTCCCCCAGGGTCCGGAAACACCATATATTTT

v_call: TRBV12-5
d_call: -
j_call: TRBJ2-1
clone_size: -
cdr3_length: 14
cdr3_aa: CASGSLGAYNEQFF
cdr3_nt: TGTGCTAGTGGTTCACTGGGGGCTTACAATGAGCAGTTCTTC

v_call: TRBV2
d_call: TRBD1
j_call: TRBJ2-2
clone_size: -
cdr3_length: 15
cdr3_aa: CASSERQGANGELFF
cdr3_nt: TGTGCCAGCAGTGAGAGACAGGGGGCGAACGGGGAGCTGTTTTTT

v_call: TRBV7-3
d_call: -
j_call: TRBJ2-1
clone_size: -
cdr3_length: 15
cdr3_aa: CASSSGLRAFNEQFF
cdr3_nt: TGTGCCAGCAGCTCGGGACTCCGGGCGTTCAATGAGCAGTTCTTC

v_call: TRBV18
d_call: TRBD1
j_call: TRBJ2-7
clone_size: -
cdr3_length: 15
cdr3_aa: CASSPATGGLYEQYF
cdr3_nt: TGTGCCAGCTCACCGGCGACAGGGGGGCTCTACGAGCAGTACTTC

v_call: TRBV2
d_call: -
j_call: TRBJ2-3
clone_size: -
cdr3_length: 11
cdr3_aa: CASSLGDTQYF
cdr3_nt: TGTGCCAGCAGCCTCGGGGATACGCAGTATTTT

v_call: TRBV5-1
d_call: -
j_call: TRBJ2-3
clone_size: -
cdr3_length: 13
cdr3_aa: CASSLGATDTQYF
cdr3_nt: TGCGCCAGCAGCTTGGGGGCAACAGATACGCAGTATTTT

v_call: TRBV27
d_call: TRBD1
j_call: TRBJ1-5
clone_size: -
cdr3_length: 14
cdr3_aa: CASSSRGRVPPQHF
cdr3_nt: TGTGCCAGCAGCTCCAGGGGGCGAGTTCCGCCCCAGCATTTT

v_call: TRBV29-1
d_call: -
j_call: TRBJ2-7
clone_size: once
cdr3_length: 15
cdr3_aa: CSVEGSNLGNYEQYF
cdr3_nt: TGCAGCGTTGAGGGCAGTAACCTTGGAAACTACGAGCAGTACTTC

v_call: TRBV9
d_call: -
j_call: TRBJ1-1
clone_size: -
cdr3_length: 14
cdr3_aa: CASNGGFASSEAFF
cdr3_nt: TGTGCCAGCAACGGGGGATTCGCCTCGTCTGAAGCTTTCTTT

v_call: TRBV30
d_call: TRBD1
j_call: TRBJ2-7
clone_size: -
cdr3_length: 13
cdr3_aa: CAWSVQGAYEQYF
cdr3_nt: TGTGCCTGGAGTGTCCAGGGGGCATACGAGCAGTACTTC

v_call: TRBV5-4
d_call: TRBD1
j_call: TRBJ2-7
clone_size: -
cdr3_length: 14
cdr3_aa: CASSLRQGNHEQYF
cdr3_nt: TGTGCCAGCAGCTTGAGACAGGGAAACCACGAGCAGTACTTC

v_call: TRBV25-1
d_call: -
j_call: TRBJ2-2
clone_size: -
cdr3_length: 16
cdr3_aa: CASSLLGGGETGELFF
cdr3_nt: TGTGCCAGCAGTCTACTGGGGGGAGGCGAGACCGGGGAGCTGTTTTTT

v_call: TRBV4-2
d_call: TRBD2
j_call: TRBJ2-3
clone_size: -
cdr3_length: 15
cdr3_aa: CASSPQRGGRDTQYF
cdr3_nt: TGTGCCAGCAGCCCACAGCGGGGGGGCCGAGATACGCAGTATTTT

v_call: TRBV7-2
d_call: TRBD1
j_call: TRBJ1-5
clone_size: few
cdr3_length: 15
cdr3_aa: CASSPGTGVNQPQHF
cdr3_nt: TGTGCCAGCAGTCCCGGGACAGGGGTTAATCAGCCCCAGCATTTT

v_call: TRBV2
d_call: TRBD2
j_call: TRBJ2-3
clone_size: -
cdr3_length: 16
cdr3_aa: CASSDGRGGLTDTQYF
cdr3_nt: TGTGCCAGCAGTGATGGGCGGGGGGGGCTCACAGATACGCAGTATTTT

v_call: TRBV13
d_call: TRBD1
j_call: TRBJ1-4
clone_size: -
cdr3_length: 15
cdr3_aa: CASSLQGAANEKLFF
cdr3_nt: TGTGCCAGCAGCTTACAGGGGGCGGCTAATGAAAAACTGTTTTTT

v_call: TRBV2
d_call: TRBD1
j_call: TRBJ1-1
clone_size: -
cdr3_length: 14
cdr3_aa: CASSVDRGNTEAFF
cdr3_nt: TGTGCCAGCAGCGTGGACAGGGGGAACACTGAAGCTTTCTTT

v_call: TRBV19
d_call: -
j_call: TRBJ1-2
clone_size: -
cdr3_length: 11
cdr3_aa: CARARGDGYTF
cdr3_nt: TGTGCCAGGGCCCGGGGGGATGGCTACACCTTC

v_call: TRBV6-1
d_call: -
j_call: TRBJ2-7
clone_size: -
cdr3_length: 15
cdr3_aa: CASSEVGFRAYEQYF
cdr3_nt: TGTGCCAGCAGTGAAGTAGGGTTCAGGGCCTACGAGCAGTACTTC

v_call: TRBV7-9
d_call: -
j_call: TRBJ1-1
clone_size: -
cdr3_length: 15
cdr3_aa: CASSPKGPMNTEAFF
cdr3_nt: TGTGCCAGCAGCCCTAAGGGGCCCATGAACACTGAAGCTTTCTTT

v_call: TRBV7-2
d_call: -
j_call: TRBJ1-2
clone_size: -
cdr3_length: 14
cdr3_aa: CASSLVGGDYGYTF
cdr3_nt: TGTGCCAGCAGCTTAGTGGGGGGAGACTATGGCTACACCTTC

v_call: TRBV5-4
d_call: TRBD2
j_call: TRBJ2-2
clone_size: once
cdr3_length: 16
cdr3_aa: CASSLGAGLAGGELFF
cdr3_nt: TGTGCCAGCAGCTTGGGGGCTGGGCTAGCGGGCGGGGAGCTGTTTTTT

v_call: TRBV2
d_call: TRBD2
j_call: TRBJ2-7
clone_size: -
cdr3_length: 14
cdr3_aa: CASSSTSGSHEQYF
cdr3_nt: TGTGCCAGCAGTTCAACTAGCGGCTCGCACGAGCAGTACTTC

v_call: TRBV11-3
d_call: -
j_call: TRBJ2-2
clone_size: -
cdr3_length: 15
cdr3_aa: CASSHISGNTGELFF
cdr3_nt: TGTGCCAGCAGTCACATTAGCGGTAACACCGGGGAGCTGTTTTTT

v_call: TRBV13
d_call: TRBD1
j_call: TRBJ2-5
clone_size: -
cdr3_length: 16
cdr3_aa: CASSGTGQGALGTQYF
cdr3_nt: TGTGCCAGCAGCGGCACGGGACAGGGGGCGCTTGGGACCCAGTACTTC

v_call: TRBV7-8
d_call: -
j_call: TRBJ2-5
clone_size: once
cdr3_length: 14
cdr3_aa: CASSPPSLGVTQYF
cdr3_nt: TGTGCCAGCAGCCCCCCTTCTCTAGGGGTGACCCAGTACTTC

v_call: TRBV7-2
d_call: TRBD2
j_call: TRBJ2-5
clone_size: -
cdr3_length: 16
cdr3_aa: CASSPQLAGGWETQYF
cdr3_nt: TGTGCCAGCAGCCCACAACTAGCGGGGGGCTGGGAGACCCAGTACTTC

v_call: TRBV6-5
d_call: TRBD1
j_call: TRBJ1-1
clone_size: -
cdr3_length: 11
cdr3_aa: CASSRTGEAFF
cdr3_nt: TGTGCCAGCAGTCGGACAGGGGAAGCTTTCTTT

v_call: TRBV5-4
d_call: -
j_call: TRBJ2-6
clone_size: -
cdr3_length: 18
cdr3_aa: CASSIDGTAVSGANVLTF
cdr3_nt: TGTGCCAGCAGCATAGACGGGACTGCCGTCTCTGGGGCCAACGTCCTGACTTTC

v_call: TRBV18
d_call: TRBD1
j_call: TRBJ1-2
clone_size: -
cdr3_length: 13
cdr3_aa: CASSPDRDYGYTF
cdr3_nt: TGTGCCAGCTCACCGGACAGGGATTATGGCTACACCTTC

v_call: TRBV19
d_call: -
j_call: TRBJ1-1
clone_size: -
cdr3_length: 12
cdr3_aa: CAILTGNTEAFF
cdr3_nt: TGTGCCATCCTGACAGGGAACACTGAAGCTTTCTTT

v_call: TRBV7-2
d_call: -
j_call: TRBJ1-5
clone_size: once
cdr3_length: 15
cdr3_aa: CASSLAGGALSPQHF
cdr3_nt: TGTGCCAGCAGCTTAGCTGGGGGCGCATTATCGCCCCAGCATTTT

v_call: TRBV5-1
d_call: TRBD1
j_call: TRBJ2-3
clone_size: -
cdr3_length: 17
cdr3_aa: CASSIGQGGGFTDTQYF
cdr3_nt: TGCGCCAGCAGCATCGGACAGGGGGGGGGATTCACAGATACGCAGTATTTT

v_call: TRBV10-3
d_call: -
j_call: TRBJ2-7
clone_size: -
cdr3_length: 12
cdr3_aa: CAIKDNSYEQYF
cdr3_nt: TGTGCCATCAAAGACAACTCCTACGAGCAGTACTTC

v_call: TRBV27
d_call: -
j_call: TRBJ1-5
clone_size: -
cdr3_length: 13
cdr3_aa: CASSPTVDQPQHF
cdr3_nt: TGTGCCAGCAGCCCCACCGTAGATCAGCCCCAGCATTTT

v_call: TRBV30
d_call: -
j_call: TRBJ2-2
clone_size: -
cdr3_length: 16
cdr3_aa: CAWSTLKGLGTGELFF
cdr3_nt: TGTGCCTGGAGTACCCTCAAGGGGCTAGGCACCGGGGAGCTGTTTTTT

v_call: TRBV11-2
d_call: -
j_call: TRBJ1-1
clone_size: -
cdr3_length: 15
cdr3_aa: CASSDPKLPSREAFF
cdr3_nt: TGTGCCAGCAGCGACCCGAAACTCCCCTCTAGGGAAGCTTTCTTT